Listed below are T cell receptor beta chains from one sample, sequenced in a study of blood T cell repertoires in COVID-19. TCRdb's table, derived via immunoSEQ multiplex PCR, lists solely in-frame clones and lacks some. The data show around 230,000 clones, roughly nine tenths seen once. Sequencing input: peripheral blood. The receptor set was obtained from a man between 40 and 49 years old with acute or convalescent COVID-19. Each CDR3 is given with its conserved first and last residue. A D gene is named only where the DNA matches it firmly. Rows may omit the clone size; those that give it use once, few, many or a size class.

v_gene	d_gene	abundance	j_gene	CDR3aa	CDR3nt
TRBV27	-	-	TRBJ2-7	CASSLSFPVDPYEQYF	TGTGCCAGCAGTTTATCCTTTCCGGTCGATCCCTACGAGCAGTACTTC
TRBV19	-	-	TRBJ1-2	CASVTGKGIYGYTF	TGTGCCAGTGTGACCGGAAAGGGGATCTATGGCTACACCTTC
TRBV6-5	TRBD2	-	TRBJ2-5	CASSSLAGGQETQYF	TGTGCCAGCAGTTCACTAGCGGGGGGACAAGAGACCCAGTACTTC
TRBV6-5	-	-	TRBJ2-3	CASRPPGVSADTQYF	TGTGCCAGCAGGCCCCCGGGGGTATCGGCGGATACGCAGTATTTT
TRBV18	-	-	TRBJ1-2	CASSPQGNRFFYDCTF	TGTGCCAGCTCACCTCAGGGCAACCGATTTTTCTATGATTGTACCTTC
TRBV6-6	-	-	TRBJ1-1	CASSPPRQSNTEAFF	TGTGCCAGCAGTCCCCCGCGACAGTCCAACACTGAAGCTTTCTTT
TRBV2	TRBD2	-	TRBJ2-3	CASSPLAATETDTQYF	TGTGCCAGCAGCCCTCTAGCGGCGACAGAGACAGATACGCAGTATTTT
TRBV2	-	-	TRBJ2-3	CASRAQGQGTDTQYF	TGTGCCAGCAGGGCCCAGGGGCAGGGCACAGATACGCAGTATTTT
TRBV9	-	-	TRBJ2-3	CASSPERLSTDTQYF	TGTGCCAGCAGTCCCGAGCGCCTTAGCACAGATACGCAGTATTTT
TRBV19	-	once	TRBJ1-5	CASSIAGQPQHF	TGTGCCAGTAGTATAGCGGGTCAGCCCCAGCATTTT
TRBV7-8	TRBD1	-	TRBJ1-1	CASSRGQGTEAFF	TGTGCCAGCAGCAGAGGACAGGGAACTGAAGCTTTCTTT
TRBV11-2	-	-	TRBJ2-7	CATGGHYEQYF	TGTGCCACGGGGGGACATTACGAGCAGTACTTC
TRBV29-1	-	-	TRBJ1-2	CSVALQGSNYGYTF	TGCAGCGTTGCCCTACAGGGCTCCAACTATGGCTACACCTTC
TRBV6-2/TRBV6-3	TRBD1	-	TRBJ1-5	CASRPGQGKRSNQPQHF	TGTGCCAGCAGACCTGGACAGGGGAAGAGGAGCAATCAGCCCCAGCATTTT
TRBV30	TRBD1	-	TRBJ2-7	CAWSPPGAGQGREQYF	TGTGCCTGGAGTCCTCCCGGCGCGGGACAGGGGAGGGAGCAGTACTTC
TRBV2	-	once	TRBJ2-7	CASRASGHFTYEQYF	TGTGCCAGCAGAGCCTCGGGACACTTCACCTACGAGCAGTACTTC
TRBV9	-	-	TRBJ2-1	CASSVVSLPYNEQFF	TGTGCCAGCAGCGTAGTTTCCCTCCCCTACAATGAGCAGTTCTTC
TRBV29-1	-	-	TRBJ2-7	CSGQGIGEQYF	TGCAGCGGGCAGGGGATTGGGGAGCAGTACTTC
TRBV5-1	TRBD1	-	TRBJ2-1	CASSSIDRVGNEQFF	TGCGCCAGCAGCTCTATAGACAGGGTGGGCAATGAGCAGTTCTTC
TRBV5-1	-	-	TRBJ1-1	CASQQGNMNTEAFF	TGCGCCAGCCAACAGGGAAACATGAACACTGAAGCTTTCTTT
TRBV30	TRBD1	-	TRBJ2-3	CAWDRGLDTQYF	TGTGCCTGGGACAGGGGATTGGATACGCAGTATTTT
TRBV24-1	TRBD1	-	TRBJ2-1	CATSEPGQGYYNEQFF	TGTGCCACCAGTGAACCGGGACAGGGCTACTACAATGAGCAGTTCTTC
TRBV5-5	-	-	TRBJ2-1	CASSLAGGGGWDEQFF	TGTGCCAGCAGCTTGGCAGGAGGGGGCGGCTGGGATGAGCAGTTCTTC
TRBV4-1	-	-	TRBJ2-1	CASSQELTRASYNEQFF	TGCGCCAGCAGCCAAGAACTAACCCGAGCGTCCTACAATGAGCAGTTCTTC
TRBV4-2	TRBD1	-	TRBJ2-3	CASSSDRGNPQYF	TGTGCCAGCAGCTCCGACAGGGGGAACCCGCAGTATTTT
TRBV6-2/TRBV6-3	TRBD1	-	TRBJ2-7	CASSPLPGQVYEQYF	TGTGCCAGCAGTCCCCTCCCGGGACAGGTCTACGAGCAGTACTTC
TRBV19	-	-	TRBJ1-5	CASSSPSPNQPQHF	TGTGCCAGTAGTTCCCCAAGCCCCAATCAGCCCCAGCATTTT
TRBV19	TRBD2	-	TRBJ2-3	CASRRSGGAGDTQYF	TGTGCCAGCAGGAGGAGCGGGGGGGCCGGAGATACGCAGTATTTT
TRBV7-2	TRBD2	-	TRBJ2-1	CASSLAAGAHNEQFF	TGTGCCAGCAGCTTAGCAGCGGGAGCGCACAATGAGCAGTTCTTC
TRBV7-2	TRBD1	-	TRBJ1-3	CASSLGDRGTGNTIYF	TGTGCCAGCAGCCTAGGGGACAGGGGGACTGGAAACACCATATATTTT
TRBV3-1/TRBV3-2	-	-	TRBJ1-6	CASSQEVTGNSPLHF	TGTGCCAGCAGCCAAGAGGTCACAGGTAATTCACCCCTCCACTTT
TRBV6-6	TRBD1	-	TRBJ2-5	CASSYGTGGEETQYF	TGTGCCAGCAGTTACGGGACAGGGGGTGAAGAGACCCAGTACTTC
TRBV24-1	TRBD1	-	TRBJ1-3	CAPGQGRSGNTIYF	TGTGCCCCTGGACAGGGGCGCTCTGGAAACACCATATATTTT
TRBV28	TRBD2	-	TRBJ2-1	CASSLLAGVSYNEQFF	TGTGCCAGCAGTTTACTAGCGGGAGTATCCTACAATGAGCAGTTCTTC
TRBV9	-	-	TRBJ1-5	CASSVAPTDQPQHF	TGTGCCAGCAGCGTAGCCCCGACAGATCAGCCCCAGCATTTT
TRBV7-2	TRBD1	-	TRBJ2-7	CASSPQRQGYEQYF	TGTGCCAGCAGCCCACAACGACAGGGATACGAGCAGTACTTC
TRBV14	TRBD2	few	TRBJ2-1	CASSPRGERPGLDKYNEQFF	TGTGCCAGCAGCCCTCGCGGGGAACGGCCGGGACTAGATAAGTACAATGAGCAGTTCTTC
TRBV7-2	-	-	TRBJ2-7	CASSPSVYEQYF	TGTGCCAGCAGCCCCAGCGTCTACGAGCAGTACTTC
TRBV4-2	-	-	TRBJ1-3	CASSPQESPGNTIYF	TGTGCCAGCAGCCCCCAAGAGAGTCCTGGAAACACCATATATTTT
TRBV6-2/TRBV6-3	TRBD1	-	TRBJ1-5	CASSRGTGGQPQHF	TGTGCCAGCAGCCGAGGGACAGGGGGTCAGCCCCAGCATTTT
TRBV5-1	TRBD1	-	TRBJ1-1	CASSPGTGTEAFF	TGCGCCAGCAGCCCCGGGACAGGGACTGAAGCTTTCTTT